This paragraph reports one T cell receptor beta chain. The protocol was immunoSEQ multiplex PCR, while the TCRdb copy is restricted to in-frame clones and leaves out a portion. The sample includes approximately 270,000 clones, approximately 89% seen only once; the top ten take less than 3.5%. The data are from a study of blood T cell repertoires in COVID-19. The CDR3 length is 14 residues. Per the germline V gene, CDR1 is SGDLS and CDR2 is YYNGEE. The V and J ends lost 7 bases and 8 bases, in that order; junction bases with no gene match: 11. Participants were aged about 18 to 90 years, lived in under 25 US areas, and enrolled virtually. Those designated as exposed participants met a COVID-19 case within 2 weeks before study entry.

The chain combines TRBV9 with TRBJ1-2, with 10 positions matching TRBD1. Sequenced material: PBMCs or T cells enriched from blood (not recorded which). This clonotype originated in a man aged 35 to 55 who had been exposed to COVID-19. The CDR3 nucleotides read TGTGCCAGCGGGGAACCCGGGACAGGGGAAGGCTACACCTTC. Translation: CASGEPGTGEGYTF. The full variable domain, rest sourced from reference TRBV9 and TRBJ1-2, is DSGVTQTPKHLITATGQRVTLRCSPRSGDLSVYWYQQSLDQGLQFLIQYYNGEERAKGNILERFSAQQFPDLHSELNLSSLELGDSALYFCASGEPGTGEGYTFGSGTRLTVV.